The 30 T cell receptor beta chains reported below all come from one sample, sequenced in a study of graft-versus-host responses after intestinal transplantation. Their antigens are not known. Some clones are missing from TCRdb's copy, which holds only in-frame ones; the method was immunoSEQ multiplex PCR. This table holds approximately 54,000 clones, around 84% found once. This material consisted of unstimulated CD4+ T cells sorted from spleen or lymph node cells, taken before transplant. All receptors derive from a human donor who was the organ donor for an intestinal transplant.

V is TRBV7-2 and J is TRBJ2-3; 9 nucleotides match TRBD2. V trimming: 2 bases; J trimming: 6 bases; junction bases outside the gene matches: 9. This CDR3 contains 16 residues. CDR1 and CDR2 (germline): SGHTA, FQGNSA. CDR3 loop: CASSLQGGGATDTQYF. The CDR3 DNA is TGTGCCAGCAGCTTACAAGGCGGGGGGGCCACCGATACGCAGTATTTT.

The gene calls are TRBV2 and TRBJ1-1; no clear D gene. CDR1 and CDR2 (germline): SNHLY, FYNNEI. Trimming shortened V by 8 bases and J by 0 bases, and 4 bases separated the two germline ends. The CDR3 has 11 residues. CDR3: CASPVNTEAFF. The CDR3 DNA reads as TGTGCCAGCCCGGTGAACACTGAAGCTTTCTTT.

The CDR3 is CASSLVGGWNTGELFF. The CDR3 DNA reads as TGTGCCAGCAGCTTAGTAGGGGGCTGGAACACCGGGGAGCTGTTTTTT. The genes are TRBV7-2 and TRBJ2-2; TRBD1 matches 7 bases. The length of the CDR3 is 16 residues. Germline loops: CDR1 SGHTA, CDR2 FQGNSA. V trimming: 1 base; J trimming: 1 base; junction bases outside the gene matches: 3.

The chain carries TRBV19 and TRBJ2-2, with TRBD1 as a possible D gene (5 bases). The V end lost 1 base, the J end lost 1 base, and 10 bases lay between the germline ends. The CDR3 runs 16 residues. Per the germline V gene, CDR1 is LNHDA and CDR2 is SQIVND (reference sequence). DNA for the CDR3: TGTGCCAGTAGTATAGTTGCAGGGAAGAACACCGGGGAGCTGTTTTTT. It yields the protein CASSIVAGKNTGELFF.

The chain recombines TRBV2 with TRBJ2-7; 8 nucleotides agree with TRBD2. The CDR3 has 15 residues. The junction had 9 bases not matched to a gene; V was cut back by 6 bases and J by 2 bases. CDR1 and CDR2 (germline): SNHLY, FYNNEI. CDR3 DNA sequence: TGTGCCAGCAGAATTGGACTAGCTGCCACCTACGAGCAGTACTTC. Encoded protein: CASRIGLAATYEQYF.

J is TRBJ2-1 and V is TRBV2, with D perhaps being TRBD1 or TRBD2 (5 bases each). V lost 4 bases and J lost 1, with 14 bases in between. Germline CDR1 and CDR2: SNHLY and FYNNEI. The CDR3 sequence is 16 residues long. In DNA form, the CDR3 reads TGTGCCAGCAGTGGACCCGGGACGGCATCCTACAATGAGCAGTTCTTC. Amino acids: CASSGPGTASYNEQFF.

The chain links TRBV30 to TRBJ2-1, with 9 bases identical to TRBD2. This CDR3 is 15 amino acids long. Trimming removed 4 bases from V and 4 bases from J; junction bases left unmatched: 8. Germline values: CDR1 GTSNPN, CDR2 SVGIG (reference sequence). The CDR3 loop reads CAWTRLAEQYNEQFF. The CDR3 nucleotides read TGTGCCTGGACAAGACTAGCGGAACAATACAATGAGCAGTTCTTC.

This clone appeared once. The chain carries TRBV29-1 and TRBJ2-3, with a weak D call TRBD2 (5 bases). CDR3 length: 13 amino acids. CDR1 and CDR2 (germline): SQVTM, ANQGSEA. The V gene lost 3 bases and the J gene lost 0 bases, with 7 bases spanning the gap. CDR3 nucleotides: TGCAGCGTTGATAGGACTAGCACAGATACGCAGTATTTT. Translated, it gives CSVDRTSTDTQYF.

This clone was picked up one time. This chain uses TRBV6-1 with TRBJ2-2, with a possible D match to TRBD1 (6 bases). The CDR3 is 15 residues long. Germline V CDR1 and CDR2: MNHNS, SASEGT. With 6 bases removed from V and 7 bases from J, the gap between germline ends came to 18 bases. Written as DNA, the CDR3 is TGTGCCAGCAGCCCCAGGGGCGCTTCGGACGGGGAGCTGTTTTTT. Translated, it gives CASSPRGASDGELFF.

J is TRBJ1-1 and V is TRBV4-3, with a tentative D call TRBD1 (5 bases). V lost 2 bases and J lost 4, with 8 bases in between. The CDR3 sequence is 13 residues long. Germline CDR1 is LGHNA and CDR2 is YSLEER. CDR3 residues: CASSQRGGTEAFF. The DNA for the CDR3 is TGCGCCAGCAGCCAAAGGGGAGGCACTGAAGCTTTCTTT.

This chain uses TRBV25-1 with TRBJ2-2, with a weak D call TRBD1 (6 bases). Trimming left V 4 bases short and J 5 bases short, with 11 bases between. Per germline, CDR1 MGHDK and CDR2 SYGVNS. The CDR3 totals 14 residues. The CDR3 is CASSAYQGTGELFF. The CDR3 DNA reads as TGTGCCAGCAGTGCCTACCAGGGGACCGGGGAGCTGTTTTTT.

The rearrangement joins TRBV2 to TRBJ2-7; TRBD2 aligns across 8 bases. The CDR3 runs to 14 residues. V lost 7 bases to trimming and J lost 2 bases; unmatched junction nucleotides: 7. Germline V gives CDR1 SNHLY, CDR2 FYNNEI. The CDR3 spells CASTATSDTYEQYF. The DNA of the CDR3 is TGTGCCAGCACTGCGACTAGCGACACCTACGAGCAGTACTTC. Drawing the rest from reference TRBV2 and TRBJ2-7, the complete variable domain is EPEVTQTPSHQVTQMGQEVILRCVPISNHLYFYWYRQILGQKVEFLVSFYNNEISEKSEIFDDQFSVERPDGSNFTLKIRSTKLEDSAMYFCASTATSDTYEQYFGPGTRLTVT.

The rearrangement joins TRBV6-6 to TRBJ1-5, with a possible D match to TRBD1 (6 bases). Germline CDR1 is MNHNY and CDR2 is SVGAGI (reference sequence). The ends were cut back, 0 bases at V and 7 bases at J, with 10 bases in the middle. The CDR3 sequence is 14 residues long. CDR3 sequence reads: CASSYSGGGQPQHF. The CDR3 DNA reads TGTGCCAGCAGTTACTCAGGGGGTGGGCAGCCCCAGCATTTT.

The genes are TRBV5-1 and TRBJ1-1; a weak D match, TRBD1 (5 bases). The CDR3 runs to 12 residues. V gave up 5 bases and J gave up 4 bases, with 9 bases separating them. Germline CDR1 and CDR2: SGHRS and YFSETQ. The CDR3 DNA reads TGCGCCAGCAGTGCTCAGGGCACTGAAGCTTTCTTT. Translating gives CASSAQGTEAFF.

This clone was picked up a small number of times. This sequence joins TRBV30 and TRBJ2-3; 9 bases agree with TRBD2. The germline V gene encodes CDR1 GTSNPN and CDR2 SVGIG (reference sequence). The V gene end was trimmed by 5 bases and the J gene end by 5 bases; junction bases not matched to a gene: 8. CDR3 size: 14 residues. The CDR3 sequence is CAWAAGGREDTQYF. CDR3 sequence (DNA): TGTGCCTGGGCGGCGGGGGGGCGGGAAGATACGCAGTATTTT. The entire variable domain, with the rest obtained from reference TRBV30 and TRBJ2-3, is as follows: SQTIHQWPATLVQPVGSPLSLECTVEGTSNPNLYWYRQAAGRGLQLLFYSVGIGQISSEVPQNLSASRPQDRQFILSSKKLLLSDSGFYLCAWAAGGREDTQYFGPGTRLTVL.

The chain recombines TRBV6-4 with TRBJ2-7, with D possibly matching TRBD2 (6 bases). Germline V gives CDR1 MRHNA, CDR2 SNTAGT. The CDR3 contains 15 residues. V dropped 7 bases and J dropped 9 bases, with 25 bases sitting between them. The DNA for the CDR3 is TGTGCCAGCATCATAGCCCGGGGAGGTCTAAGTCTGCAGTACTTC. Translation: CASIIARGGLSLQYF.

The chain uses TRBV5-1 and TRBJ2-2; D perhaps matches TRBD1 (5 bases). Germline V gene lookup returns CDR1 SGHRS and CDR2 YFSETQ. V shed 0 bases and J shed 5 bases, with 8 bases lying between them. This CDR3 has 14 amino acids. As DNA, the CDR3 is TGCGCCAGCAGCTTGGTAGGGGTTACCGGGGAGCTGTTTTTT. Translation: CASSLVGVTGELFF.

V gene TRBV4-3 combines with J gene TRBJ2-4, with TRBD1 matching over 7 bases. V gave up 3 bases and J gave up 0 bases; unmatched junction bases: 11. The CDR3 covers 18 residues. The V gene's germline CDR1 is LGHNA and CDR2 YSLEER. DNA for the CDR3: TGCGCCAGCAGCCAGGGGCGACCGACAGGGATAGCCAAAAACATTCAGTACTTC. Its protein is CASSQGRPTGIAKNIQYF.

The chain carries TRBV7-9 and TRBJ2-7, with 15 bases aligning to TRBD2. This CDR3 region has 17 residues. V was clipped by 5 bases and J by 1 base; unmatched bases: 6. Germline V gene lookup returns CDR1 SEHNR and CDR2 FQNEAQ (reference sequence). The CDR3 DNA is TGTGCCAGCAGCCGGTCGGGACTAGCGGGAGGATCCTACGAGCAGTACTTC. This gives the protein CASSRSGLAGGSYEQYF.

The V gene is TRBV5-1, the J gene TRBJ2-7, with TRBD2 identical over 10 bases. CDR3 length equals 15 residues. Germline values: CDR1 SGHRS, CDR2 YFSETQ. V lost 5 bases, J lost 1 base, and 6 bases stayed unmatched. CDR3 nucleotide sequence: TGCGCCAGCAGGCCCACTAGCGGGATATCCTACGAGCAGTACTTC. Amino acid sequence: CASRPTSGISYEQYF. The full variable domain, its missing parts supplied by reference TRBV5-1 and TRBJ2-7, is KAGVTQTPRYLIKTRGQQVTLSCSPISGHRSVSWYQQTPGQGLQFLFEYFSETQRNKGNFPGRFSGRQFSNSRSEMNVSTLELGDSALYLCASRPTSGISYEQYFGPGTRLTVT.

V usage is TRBV7-2 and J usage is TRBJ2-3; tentative D call: TRBD2 (6 bases). V was trimmed by 5 bases and J by 5 bases, leaving 11 bases between them. The CDR3 is 13 residues long. Germline values: CDR1 SGHTA, CDR2 FQGNSA. CDR3 in DNA: TGTGCCAGCAGCGGGAGACTAGGAGATACGCAGTATTTT. Its translation: CASSGRLGDTQYF. Filled out from reference TRBV7-2 and TRBJ2-3, the complete variable domain reads GAGVSQSPSNKVTEKGKDVELRCDPISGHTALYWYRQSLGQGLEFLIYFQGNSAPDKSGLPSDRFSAERTGGSVSTLTIQRTQQEDSAVYLCASSGRLGDTQYFGPGTRLTVL.

The V gene is TRBV6-1, the J gene TRBJ1-4; D remains ambiguous. The germline V gene has CDR1 MNHNS and CDR2 SASEGT. The CDR3 is made up of 11 amino acids. With 1 base removed from V and 13 bases from J, the gap between germline ends came to 7 bases. The CDR3 here is CASSEVGRLFF. The CDR3 nucleotides read TGTGCCAGCAGTGAAGTGGGCCGACTGTTTTTT.

The chain recombines TRBV30 with TRBJ2-5; no reliable D call. Trimming removed 0 bases at V and 5 bases at J, with 7 bases between. CDR3 size: 12 residues. Germline V gene lookup returns CDR1 GTSNPN and CDR2 SVGIG (reference sequence). The CDR3, as DNA: TGTGCCTGGAGTGTAAACGCGGAGACCCAGTACTTC. Its protein is CAWSVNAETQYF.

The rearrangement joins TRBV30 to TRBJ2-1, with D possibly matching TRBD1 (6 bases). CDR1 and CDR2 from the germline V gene are GTSNPN and SVGIG (reference sequence). This CDR3 has 12 residues. Trimming pared 3 bases from V and 7 bases from J, leaving 10 bases between. As DNA, the CDR3 is TGTGCCTGGAGGAACAGGGTAAATGAGCAGTTCTTC. Protein product: CAWRNRVNEQFF.

This clone was counted a few times. The rearrangement uses TRBV7-2 and TRBJ2-7; D is unresolved. The germline CDR1 and CDR2 sequences are SGHTA and FQGNSA. The CDR3 consists of 14 residues. Trimming pared 0 bases from V and 7 bases from J, leaving 13 bases between. The CDR3 reads CASSLARSSGEQYF. For the CDR3, the DNA is TGTGCCAGCAGCTTAGCCCGCTCCTCTGGGGAGCAGTACTTC.

This chain joins TRBV5-1 and TRBJ2-5; D may be TRBD2 (5 bases). Trimming removed 4 bases at V and 5 bases at J, with 12 bases between. Germline values: CDR1 SGHRS, CDR2 YFSETQ. The CDR3 runs to 13 residues. Here the CDR3 DNA reads TGCGCCAGCAGCGCCGGGAACGGGGAGACCCAGTACTTC. Protein product: CASSAGNGETQYF.

The chain links TRBV19 to TRBJ2-7; 14 nucleotides align to TRBD2. Looked up from germline, CDR1 is LNHDA and CDR2 is SQIVND (reference sequence). CDR3 length: 13 amino acids. V gave up 5 bases and J gave up 6 bases; unmatched junction bases: 0. CDR3 in amino acids: CASSGLAGGEQYF. For the CDR3, the DNA is TGTGCCAGTAGTGGACTAGCGGGGGGCGAGCAGTACTTC.

The J gene is TRBJ1-3, the V gene TRBV5-4; weak D call: TRBD1 (5 bases). Trimming shortened V by 4 bases and J by 3 bases, and 11 bases separated the two germline ends. The CDR3 totals 14 residues. Looked up from germline, CDR1 is SGHNT and CDR2 is YYREEE (reference sequence). CDR3 coding DNA: TGTGCCAGCAGCGACCGGGACTATGGAAACACCATATATTTT. Residues: CASSDRDYGNTIYF.

This clone has only a few counts. The CDR3 spells CASSLLAGGNEQYF. DNA for the CDR3: TGTGCCAGCAGTTTACTGGCAGGGGGAAACGAGCAGTACTTC. The chain is built from TRBV27 and TRBJ2-7, with TRBD1 matching 7 bases. Germline values: CDR1 MNHEY, CDR2 SMNVEV (reference sequence). V shed 2 bases and J 5 bases; nucleotides not matched to a gene: 6. The CDR3 spans 14 residues.

The rearrangement joins TRBV11-1 to TRBJ1-1; D gene uncertain. Germline loops: CDR1 SGHAT, CDR2 FQDESV (reference sequence). This CDR3 has 13 amino acids. Trimming cost V 4 bases and J 4 bases, with 10 bases left between them. This CDR3 reads CASSSWEATEAFF. CDR3 DNA: TGTGCCAGCAGCTCGTGGGAGGCCACTGAAGCTTTCTTT.